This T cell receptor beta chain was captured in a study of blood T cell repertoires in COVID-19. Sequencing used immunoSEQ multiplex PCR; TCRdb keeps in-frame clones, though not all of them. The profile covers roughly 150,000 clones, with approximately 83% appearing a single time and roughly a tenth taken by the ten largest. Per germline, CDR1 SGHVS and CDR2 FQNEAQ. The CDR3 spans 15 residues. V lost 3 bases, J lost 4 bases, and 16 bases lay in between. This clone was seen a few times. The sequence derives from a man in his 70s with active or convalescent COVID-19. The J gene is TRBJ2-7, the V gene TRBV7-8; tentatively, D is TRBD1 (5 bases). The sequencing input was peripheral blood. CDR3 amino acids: CASSFLGQGRYEQYF. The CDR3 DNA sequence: TGTGCCAGCAGCTTCCTCGGCCAGGGAAGATACGAGCAGTACTTC.